These 19 T cell receptor beta chains share one sample of origin, sequenced in a study of beta chain features in type 1 diabetes. Every bit of the isolated RNA underwent reverse transcription, so sequencing read expressed TCRB transcripts. Repertoires were generated with immunoSEQ multiplex PCR, while TCRdb's copy carries only in-frame clones and drops some. This table holds about 150,000 clones, roughly a tenth found once. The sequenced sample consisted of naive CD4+ T cells from blood. The receptor source for this set is a man younger than 30 in good health.

This clone was picked up a small number of times. This rearrangement joins TRBV7-9 to TRBJ2-7; 9 bases match TRBD1. V was pared by 4 bases and J by 2 bases, with 6 bases of the junction left unmatched. The CDR3 is made up of 15 amino acids. CDR1 is SEHNR and CDR2 is FQNEAQ in the germline V gene (reference sequence). The CDR3 nucleotides are TGTGCCAGCAGCTCGGGCGGGACAGGGACCTACGAGCAGTACTTC. This translates into CASSSGGTGTYEQYF. The complete variable domain, with remaining parts taken from reference TRBV7-9 and TRBJ2-7, reads DTGVSQNPRHKITKRGQNVTFRCDPISEHNRLYWYRQTLGQGPEFLTYFQNEAQLEKSRLLSDRFSAERPKGSFSTLEIQRTEQGDSAMYLCASSSGGTGTYEQYFGPGTRLTVT.

This clone was seen a handful of times. The chain combines TRBV4-3 with TRBJ2-5; TRBD1 agrees at 7 bases. Trimming cost V 2 bases and J 0 bases; bases outside gene matches: 3. The CDR3 runs to 15 residues. The germline gives CDR1 LGHNA, CDR2 YSLEER. The CDR3 region has the DNA TGCGCCAGCAGCCAAAACGACAGGGACCAAGAGACCCAGTACTTC. This translates into CASSQNDRDQETQYF.

This clone was counted ten times or more. This chain links TRBV5-6 with TRBJ1-5, with D possibly being TRBD1 (6 bases). There are 16 residues in the CDR3. V was shortened by 3 bases and J by 4 bases, with 17 bases between the two germline ends. Germline values: CDR1 SGHDT, CDR2 YYEEEE. CDR3 protein: CASSSQGVAGNQPQHF. For the CDR3, the DNA is TGTGCCAGCAGCTCACAGGGAGTAGCGGGGAATCAGCCCCAGCATTTT.

Ten or more counts support this clone. This chain connects TRBV7-9 to TRBJ1-1; 9 nucleotides align to TRBD1. This CDR3 has 15 residues. Germline V lookup: CDR1 SEHNR, CDR2 FQNEAQ (reference sequence). Trimming at V came to 5 bases and at J to 1 base, leaving 5 bases not matched to a gene. DNA of the CDR3: TGTGCCAGCAGCCTTACGGGACAGGGGAACACTGAAGCTTTCTTT. Protein product: CASSLTGQGNTEAFF.

The rearrangement links TRBV6-4 to TRBJ2-6, with 7 bases fitting TRBD1. Germline-derived CDR1 and CDR2 are MRHNA and SNTAGT. CDR3 size: 18 residues. The junction had 7 bases not matched to a gene; V was cut back by 2 bases and J by 0 bases. CDR3 DNA sequence: TGTGCCAGCAGTGACGGGACAGCGCCCTACTCTGGGGCCAACGTCCTGACTTTC. Its translation is CASSDGTAPYSGANVLTF.

This clone has only a few counts. The chain is built from TRBV4-1 and TRBJ2-1; 10 nucleotides match TRBD2. The junction had 10 bases not matched to a gene; V was cut back by 0 bases and J by 8 bases. Germline CDR1 is MGHRA and CDR2 is YSYEKL. The CDR3 totals 17 residues. CDR3: CASSQEGAGGPVDEQFF. The CDR3 region has the DNA TGCGCCAGCAGCCAAGAGGGAGCGGGGGGGCCGGTCGATGAGCAGTTCTTC.

This rearrangement joins TRBV28 to TRBJ1-5; D not resolved. Trimming stripped 3 bases from V and 0 bases from J, with 9 bases between. This CDR3 region has 15 residues. CDR1 is MDHEN, CDR2 SYDVKM, per germline. CDR3 in amino acids: CASSFNSLSNQPQHF. Written as DNA, the CDR3 is TGTGCCAGCAGTTTTAACAGCCTTAGCAATCAGCCCCAGCATTTT. Based on the CDR3 plus reference TRBV28 and TRBJ1-5, the full variable domain is DVKVTQSSRYLVKRTGEKVFLECVQDMDHENMFWYRQDPGLGLRLIYFSYDVKMKEKGDIPEGYSVSREKKERFSLILESASTNQTSMYLCASSFNSLSNQPQHFGDGTRLSIL.

V usage is TRBV4-3 and J usage is TRBJ2-1; D is ambiguous. The CDR3 length is 18 residues. Germline CDR1 and CDR2: LGHNA and YSLEER. The ends were cut back, 0 bases at V and 7 bases at J, with 22 bases in the middle. Here the CDR3 reads CASSQDYRWQTIENEQFF. The CDR3 nucleotides are TGCGCCAGCAGCCAAGATTATAGGTGGCAAACTATAGAGAATGAGCAGTTCTTC.

This clone was seen more than once but under ten times. V usage is TRBV19 and J usage is TRBJ1-2; D is unresolved. CDR1 and CDR2 (germline): LNHDA, SQIVND (reference sequence). This CDR3 has 13 residues. Trimming stripped 3 bases from V and 8 bases from J, with 13 bases between. This chain's CDR3 is CASSITLAEGYTF. As DNA, the CDR3 is TGTGCCAGTAGTATTACCTTGGCGGAAGGCTACACCTTC.

This clone was counted at least ten times. The V gene is TRBV7-9, the J gene TRBJ1-2; D unclear. This CDR3 spans 13 amino acids. V lost 7 bases, J lost 6 bases, and 15 bases lay in between. Germline CDR1 reads SEHNR; CDR2 reads FQNEAQ (reference sequence). CDR3 residues: CASMRFSFDGYTF. CDR3 coding DNA: TGTGCCAGCATGAGGTTCAGTTTCGATGGCTACACCTTC.

V gene TRBV5-4 combines with J gene TRBJ2-3; 11 bases agree with TRBD1. This CDR3 contains 14 residues. The ends lost 5 bases at V and 5 bases at J; junction bases unmatched: 4. Germline assignment: CDR1 SGHNT and CDR2 YYREEE (reference sequence). The chain's CDR3 is CASREGQGEDTQYF. CDR3 DNA: TGTGCCAGCAGGGAGGGACAGGGGGAAGATACGCAGTATTTT.

The rearrangement links TRBV5-1 to TRBJ1-5, with D possibly being TRBD1 (6 bases). The germline CDR1 and CDR2 sequences are SGHRS and YFSETQ. This CDR3 comprises 13 residues. V was clipped by 4 bases and J by 4 bases, with 9 bases between them. The CDR3 nucleotides are TGCGCCAGCAGCCTGGACAGAAATCAGCCCCAGCATTTT. It encodes CASSLDRNQPQHF. The full variable domain, in which reference TRBV5-1 and TRBJ1-5 provide the parts outside the CDR3, is KAGVTQTPRYLIKTRGQQVTLSCSPISGHRSVSWYQQTPGQGLQFLFEYFSETQRNKGNFPGRFSGRQFSNSRSEMNVSTLELGDSALYLCASSLDRNQPQHFGDGTRLSIL.

In this sample, this clone turned up a few times. The genes are TRBV7-2 and TRBJ2-7, with TRBD1 matching 11 bases. V lost 5 bases and J lost 3; bases outside the gene matches: 6. The CDR3 has 15 amino acids. Per the germline V gene, CDR1 is SGHTA and CDR2 is FQGNSA. The CDR3 is CASSPGTGGGYEQYF. CDR3 in DNA: TGTGCCAGCAGCCCTGGGACAGGGGGGGGCTACGAGCAGTACTTC.

This clone was counted a few times. The chain links TRBV2 to TRBJ1-4; 7 nucleotides agree with TRBD1. J lost 6 bases, V lost 6 bases, and 7 bases had no gene match. CDR1 and CDR2 (germline): SNHLY, FYNNEI. This CDR3 is 14 amino acids long. The CDR3 DNA is TGTGCCAGCAGCGCCAGCAGGGGGTATGAAAAACTGTTTTTT. As protein: CASSASRGYEKLFF.

This clone was detected a few times. V usage is TRBV30 and J usage is TRBJ2-3; maybe TRBD2 (6 bases). Looked up from germline, CDR1 is GTSNPN and CDR2 is SVGIG (reference sequence). V was trimmed by 1 base and J by 2 bases, leaving 16 bases between them. The length of the CDR3 is 16 residues. Written as DNA, the CDR3 is TGTGCCTGGAGTGGGACGCCTAGCGAGTACACAGATACGCAGTATTTT. Its translation is CAWSGTPSEYTDTQYF.

This clone turned up a few times. The gene calls are TRBV7-2 and TRBJ2-7, with 8 nucleotides matching TRBD2. There are 14 residues in the CDR3. The V gene end was trimmed by 5 bases and the J gene end by 2 bases; junction bases not matched to a gene: 5. Germline V CDR1 and CDR2: SGHTA, FQGNSA. The CDR3 sequence: CASSRTSGPYEQYF. For the CDR3, the DNA is TGTGCCAGCAGCCGAACTAGCGGCCCCTACGAGCAGTACTTC. Filled out from reference TRBV7-2 and TRBJ2-7, the complete variable domain reads GAGVSQSPSNKVTEKGKDVELRCDPISGHTALYWYRQSLGQGLEFLIYFQGNSAPDKSGLPSDRFSAERTGGSVSTLTIQRTQQEDSAVYLCASSRTSGPYEQYFGPGTRLTVT.

This clone was detected only a few times. The rearrangement links TRBV18 to TRBJ1-2; D is unclear. CDR1 and CDR2 (germline): KGHSH, LQKENI. The CDR3 spans 12 residues. V dropped 0 bases and J dropped 9 bases, with 8 bases sitting between them. The CDR3 is CASSPPGGSYTF. The DNA for the CDR3 is TGTGCCAGCTCACCACCTGGAGGGAGCTACACCTTC.

V gene TRBV30 combines with J gene TRBJ2-1, with 10 bases matching TRBD2. Per the germline V gene, CDR1 is GTSNPN and CDR2 is SVGIG (reference sequence). Trimming at V came to 4 bases and at J to 7 bases, leaving 13 bases not matched to a gene. This CDR3 has 16 amino acids. The CDR3 coding sequence is TGTGCCTGGAACACCGGCAGGGCTAGCGGGGGAAATGAGCAGTTCTTC. The encoded protein is CAWNTGRASGGNEQFF.

J is TRBJ2-1 and V is TRBV15, with a possible D match to TRBD2 (5 bases). CDR3 size: 15 residues. V was trimmed by 1 base and J by 2 bases, leaving 9 bases between them. Looked up from germline, CDR1 is LNHNV and CDR2 is YYDKDF (reference sequence). The CDR3, as DNA: TGTGCCACCAGCAGAGGGACTGGGCCCTACAATGAGCAGTTCTTC. Amino acid sequence: CATSRGTGPYNEQFF.